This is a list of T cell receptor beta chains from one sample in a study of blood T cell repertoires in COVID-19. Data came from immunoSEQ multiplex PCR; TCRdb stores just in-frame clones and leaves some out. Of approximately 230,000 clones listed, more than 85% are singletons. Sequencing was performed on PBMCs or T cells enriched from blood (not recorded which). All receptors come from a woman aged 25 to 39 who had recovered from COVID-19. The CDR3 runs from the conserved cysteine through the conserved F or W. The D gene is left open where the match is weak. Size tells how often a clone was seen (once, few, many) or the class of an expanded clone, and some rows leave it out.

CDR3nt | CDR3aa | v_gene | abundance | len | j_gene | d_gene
TGTGCCAGCAGCTCACGACTAGCCCGGGTCTACGAGCAGTACTTC | CASSSRLARVYEQYF | TRBV7-9 | . | 15 | TRBJ2-7 | TRBD2
TGTGCCAGCAGGGGGACAGGGCCGGGCAATCAGCCCCAGCATTTT | CASRGTGPGNQPQHF | TRBV2 | . | 15 | TRBJ1-5 | TRBD1
TGTGCCAGCAGCCGGGACTTACACGACTACGAGCAGTACTTC | CASSRDLHDYEQYF | TRBV5-4 | . | 14 | TRBJ2-7 | .
TGTGCCTGGACAGGACAGGCTAATGAAAAACTGTTTTTT | CAWTGQANEKLFF | TRBV30 | . | 13 | TRBJ1-4 | TRBD1
TGTGCCAGCGGACAGGGGGATCAGCCCCAGCATTTT | CASGQGDQPQHF | TRBV28 | . | 12 | TRBJ1-5 | TRBD1
TGTGCCAGCAGCTCCCGGGACAGGGGGGACGGGGAGCTGTTTTTT | CASSSRDRGDGELFF | TRBV11-3 | . | 15 | TRBJ2-2 | TRBD1
TGCGCCAGCAGCTTCTCAGGGGAGTCTGGGGCCAACGTCCTGACTTTC | CASSFSGESGANVLTF | TRBV5-1 | . | 16 | TRBJ2-6 | .
TGCGCCAGCAGCCGGGGACTAGCGGGACCCTCAGATACGCAGTATTTT | CASSRGLAGPSDTQYF | TRBV5-1 | . | 16 | TRBJ2-3 | TRBD2
TGTGCCAGCAGTCTGGAGACCCCTAAGATCAACAATGAGCAGTTCTTC | CASSLETPKINNEQFF | TRBV2 | . | 16 | TRBJ2-1 | .
TGTGCCAGCAAGCCGGGGGGCTGGGTGACTGAAGCTTTCTTT | CASKPGGWVTEAFF | TRBV28 | . | 14 | TRBJ1-1 | .
TGTGCCAGCAGCTTCCGGACTAGCGGGGGAAAAGAGACCCAGTACTTC | CASSFRTSGGKETQYF | TRBV5-4 | . | 16 | TRBJ2-5 | TRBD2
TGTGCCAGCAGTTGGATTCAGGGTGTCAATCAGCCCCAGCATTTT | CASSWIQGVNQPQHF | TRBV28 | once | 15 | TRBJ1-5 | .
TGTGCCAGCAGTTTTAGCAATGGCTACACCTTC | CASSFSNGYTF | TRBV28 | . | 11 | TRBJ1-2 | .
TGTGCCAGCTCACCCAGGAACACTGAAGCTTTCTTT | CASSPRNTEAFF | TRBV18 | . | 12 | TRBJ1-1 | .
TGTGCCATCAGTGAGTCACGACAGGGCTCAACTAATGAAAAACTGTTTTTT | CAISESRQGSTNEKLFF | TRBV10-3 | . | 17 | TRBJ1-4 | TRBD1
TGCGCCAGCAGCTTGTCGAGGGTAGGCACAGATACGCAGTATTTT | CASSLSRVGTDTQYF | TRBV5-1 | . | 15 | TRBJ2-3 | .
TGTGCCAGCAGCTTTTGGACAGGGGGCAATGAGCAGTTCTTC | CASSFWTGGNEQFF | TRBV7-2 | . | 14 | TRBJ2-1 | TRBD1
TGTGCCAGCAGCCCCAACAGCCAAACCTACGAGCAGTACTTC | CASSPNSQTYEQYF | TRBV27 | . | 14 | TRBJ2-7 | .
TGTGCCTGGAAGACAGGACCCCGAGCCCTTGGTGAAAAACTGTTTTTT | CAWKTGPRALGEKLFF | TRBV30 | . | 16 | TRBJ1-4 | .
TGTGCCAGTAGTACGGACAGGATACAGCCCCAGCATTTT | CASSTDRIQPQHF | TRBV19 | . | 13 | TRBJ1-5 | TRBD1
TGTGCCAGCTCCACGGGAAATACGCAGTATTTT | CASSTGNTQYF | TRBV6-5 | . | 11 | TRBJ2-3 | .
TGTGCCAGCAGTCCGACAGGACTGAACACTGAAGCTTTCTTT | CASSPTGLNTEAFF | TRBV9 | . | 14 | TRBJ1-1 | .
TGTGCCAGCAGCCTAACGGGAAACAGAAACAATGAGCAGTTCTTC | CASSLTGNRNNEQFF | TRBV11-2 | . | 15 | TRBJ2-1 | .
TGTGCCAGCAGCCCTCAGGGTGCCGCTGGCTACACCTTC | CASSPQGAAGYTF | TRBV12-3/TRBV12-4 | . | 13 | TRBJ1-2 | .
TGTGCCAGCAGCCTTATAGGACAGGGGACCTACGAGCAGTACTTC | CASSLIGQGTYEQYF | TRBV11-1 | . | 15 | TRBJ2-7 | TRBD1
TGTGCCAGCAGCGTAGGGGACAGGCCAGGCAATGAGCAGTTCTTC | CASSVGDRPGNEQFF | TRBV9 | few | 15 | TRBJ2-1 | TRBD1
TGTGCCAGCAGTTTAAGCGGGACCTCCTACGAGCAGTACTTC | CASSLSGTSYEQYF | TRBV27 | . | 14 | TRBJ2-7 | TRBD2
TGCGCCAGCAGCCGAGGACAGGGCACTGAAGCTTTCTTT | CASSRGQGTEAFF | TRBV4-3 | . | 13 | TRBJ1-1 | TRBD1
TGTGCCAGCTCACCTACCCCGGGACAGGGGTGGGCAGATACGCAGTATTTT | CASSPTPGQGWADTQYF | TRBV18 | . | 17 | TRBJ2-3 | TRBD1
TGTGCCAGTACCCCGGGACAGGGTGGGTACCTAGCCAAAAACATTCAGTACTTC | CASTPGQGGYLAKNIQYF | TRBV19 | . | 18 | TRBJ2-4 | TRBD1
TGTGCCAGTAGGATAGCGGGAGCGGCCTACGAGCAGTACTTC | CASRIAGAAYEQYF | TRBV19 | . | 14 | TRBJ2-7 | TRBD2
TGTGCCAGCAGTTTCCATCGAAGTACGCGCACTGAAGCTTTCTTT | CASSFHRSTRTEAFF | TRBV27 | . | 15 | TRBJ1-1 | .
TGTGCCAGCAGCCCGGGGACAGGGGCTGATGGCTACACCTTC | CASSPGTGADGYTF | TRBV5-8 | . | 14 | TRBJ1-2 | TRBD1
TGTGCCAGCAGACCCCTCCCCTCCCAGGGGAGTGAAGCTTTCTTT | CASRPLPSQGSEAFF | TRBV28 | . | 15 | TRBJ1-1 | .
TGTGCCAGCAAACGCCCCGGGACAGGGATCCATGAGCAGTTCTTC | CASKRPGTGIHEQFF | TRBV27 | . | 15 | TRBJ2-1 | TRBD1
TGTGCCAGCAGCGTTGGGGACAGGTGGGTCAACACCATATATTTT | CASSVGDRWVNTIYF | TRBV9 | few | 15 | TRBJ1-3 | TRBD1
TGTGCCAGCAGTTTATCGAGGGGACAGGGATCTGGAAACACCATATATTTT | CASSLSRGQGSGNTIYF | TRBV27 | . | 17 | TRBJ1-3 | TRBD1
TGTGCCACCGGGGAGGGACTAGCGGGAGGGTGGCAAGAGACCCAGTACTTC | CATGEGLAGGWQETQYF | TRBV24-1 | . | 17 | TRBJ2-5 | TRBD2
TGTGCCAGCAGTTGGTACCGGGTGAACACTGAAGCTTTCTTT | CASSWYRVNTEAFF | TRBV28 | . | 14 | TRBJ1-1 | .
TGTGCCAGCAACTTCCCGAGGCGGGAAGTCTACAATGAGCAGTTCTTC | CASNFPRREVYNEQFF | TRBV7-2 | . | 16 | TRBJ2-1 | .
TGTGCCAGTAGCCTCAAAGGGGTCAGCAATCAGCCCCAGCATTTT | CASSLKGVSNQPQHF | TRBV19 | few | 15 | TRBJ1-5 | .
TGTGCCAGCAGGGTCGGGATAGATACGCAGTATTTT | CASRVGIDTQYF | TRBV27 | . | 12 | TRBJ2-3 | .
TGTGCCAGCAGTCTGAGACAGGGTCATGAAAAACTGTTTTTT | CASSLRQGHEKLFF | TRBV28 | . | 14 | TRBJ1-4 | TRBD1
TGTGCCAGCAGCAGCCGGTGGTTGGACACTGAAGCTTTCTTT | CASSSRWLDTEAFF | TRBV7-2 | . | 14 | TRBJ1-1 | .
TGTGCCAGCAGCTCCTGGACTAGCGGGAGGGCCGTCGCCGGGGAGCTGTTTTTT | CASSSWTSGRAVAGELFF | TRBV7-2 | . | 18 | TRBJ2-2 | TRBD2
TGTGCCAGTAGTATAGATCGAGTGGATCAGCCCCAGCATTTT | CASSIDRVDQPQHF | TRBV19 | . | 14 | TRBJ1-5 | .
TGTGCCAGCAGCTTAGCACAATTCAATCAGCCCCAGCATTTT | CASSLAQFNQPQHF | TRBV7-2 | . | 14 | TRBJ1-5 | .
TGTGCCAGCAGTGATGAAACAGGGGGTTTGAACACTGAAGCTTTCTTT | CASSDETGGLNTEAFF | TRBV6-1 | . | 16 | TRBJ1-1 | TRBD1
TGTGCCATCAGTGTTCGAGATAACACTGAAGCTTTCTTT | CAISVRDNTEAFF | TRBV10-3 | once | 13 | TRBJ1-1 | .
TGTGCCAGTAGTCTAAGACACGCAAATCAGCCCCAGCATTTT | CASSLRHANQPQHF | TRBV19 | once | 14 | TRBJ1-5 | .